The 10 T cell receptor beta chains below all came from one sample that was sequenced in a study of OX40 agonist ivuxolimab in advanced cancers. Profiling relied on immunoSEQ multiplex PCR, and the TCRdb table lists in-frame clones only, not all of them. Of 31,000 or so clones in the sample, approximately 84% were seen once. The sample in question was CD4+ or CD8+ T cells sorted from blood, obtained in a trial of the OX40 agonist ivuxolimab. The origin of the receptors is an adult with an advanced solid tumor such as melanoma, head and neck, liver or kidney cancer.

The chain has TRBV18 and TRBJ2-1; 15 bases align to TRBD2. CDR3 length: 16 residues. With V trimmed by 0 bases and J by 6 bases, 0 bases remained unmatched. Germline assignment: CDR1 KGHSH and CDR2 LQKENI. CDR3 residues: CASSPPGLAGGNEQFF. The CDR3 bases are TGTGCCAGCTCACCACCGGGACTAGCGGGAGGCAATGAGCAGTTCTTC.

The CDR3 sequence: CASSQESHVSSYNEQFF. CDR3 nucleotides: TGCGCCAGCAGCCAAGAATCCCATGTCAGCTCCTACAATGAGCAGTTCTTC. The gene calls are TRBV4-1 and TRBJ2-1; D unclear. The CDR3 covers 17 residues. The germline V gene encodes CDR1 MGHRA and CDR2 YSYEKL. V was shortened by 0 bases and J by 0 bases, with 12 bases between the two germline ends.

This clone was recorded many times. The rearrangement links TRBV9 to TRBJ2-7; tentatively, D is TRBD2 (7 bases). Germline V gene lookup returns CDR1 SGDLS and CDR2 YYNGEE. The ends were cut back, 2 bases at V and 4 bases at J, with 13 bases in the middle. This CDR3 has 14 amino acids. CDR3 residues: CASSVSGGGYEQYF. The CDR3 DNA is TGTGCCAGCAGCGTTTCGGGGGGCGGTTACGAGCAGTACTTC.

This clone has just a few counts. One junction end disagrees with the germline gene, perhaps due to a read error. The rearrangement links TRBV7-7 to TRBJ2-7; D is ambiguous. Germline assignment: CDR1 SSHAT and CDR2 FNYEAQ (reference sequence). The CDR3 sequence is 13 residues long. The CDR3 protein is CASSFSPAYEQYF. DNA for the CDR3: TGTGCTAGCAGCTTCAGCCCAGCCTACGAGCAGTACTTC.

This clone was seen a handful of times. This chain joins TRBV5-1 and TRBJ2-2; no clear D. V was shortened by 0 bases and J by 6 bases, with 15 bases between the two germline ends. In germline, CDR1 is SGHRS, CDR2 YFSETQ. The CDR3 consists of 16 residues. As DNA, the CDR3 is TGCGCCAGCAGCTTGGTGGCGGCCGAAGGCCCCGGGGAGCTGTTTTTT. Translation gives CASSLVAAEGPGELFF. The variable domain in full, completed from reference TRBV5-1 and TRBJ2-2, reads KAGVTQTPRYLIKTRGQQVTLSCSPISGHRSVSWYQQTPGQGLQFLFEYFSETQRNKGNFPGRFSGRQFSNSRSEMNVSTLELGDSALYLCASSLVAAEGPGELFFGEGSRLTVL.

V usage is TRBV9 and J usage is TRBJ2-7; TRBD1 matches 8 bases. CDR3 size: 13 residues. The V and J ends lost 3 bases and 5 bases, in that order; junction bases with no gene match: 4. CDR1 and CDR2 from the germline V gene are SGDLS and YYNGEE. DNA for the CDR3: TGTGCCAGCAGCGCCGTGACAGGGGACGAGCAGTACTTC. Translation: CASSAVTGDEQYF.

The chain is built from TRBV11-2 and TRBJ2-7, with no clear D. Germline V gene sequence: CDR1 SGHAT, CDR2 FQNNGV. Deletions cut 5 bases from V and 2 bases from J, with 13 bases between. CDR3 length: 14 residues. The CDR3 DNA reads TGTGCCAGCAGCCCGGGTCTGCGGACCTACGAGCAGTACTTC. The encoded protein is CASSPGLRTYEQYF.

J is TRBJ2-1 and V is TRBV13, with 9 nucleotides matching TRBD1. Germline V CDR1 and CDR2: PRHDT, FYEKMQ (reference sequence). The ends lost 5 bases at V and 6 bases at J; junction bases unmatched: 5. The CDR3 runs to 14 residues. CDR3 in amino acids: CASSHRGRINEQFF. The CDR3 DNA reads TGTGCCAGCAGCCACAGGGGGCGCATCAATGAGCAGTTCTTC.

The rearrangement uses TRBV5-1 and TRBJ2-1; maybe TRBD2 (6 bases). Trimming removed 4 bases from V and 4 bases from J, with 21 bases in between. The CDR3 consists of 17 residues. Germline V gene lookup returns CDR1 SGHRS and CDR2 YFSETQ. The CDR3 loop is CASSPPTGGIRYNEQFF. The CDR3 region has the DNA TGCGCCAGCAGCCCCCCCACTGGAGGGATCCGATACAATGAGCAGTTCTTC.

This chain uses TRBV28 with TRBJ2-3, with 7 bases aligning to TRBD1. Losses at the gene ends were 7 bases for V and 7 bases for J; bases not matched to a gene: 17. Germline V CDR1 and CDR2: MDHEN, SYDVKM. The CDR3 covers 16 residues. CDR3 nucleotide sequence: TGTGCCAGCAAGGGCTTCCACGGACAGGCGGTGAATACGCAGTATTTT. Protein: CASKGFHGQAVNTQYF.